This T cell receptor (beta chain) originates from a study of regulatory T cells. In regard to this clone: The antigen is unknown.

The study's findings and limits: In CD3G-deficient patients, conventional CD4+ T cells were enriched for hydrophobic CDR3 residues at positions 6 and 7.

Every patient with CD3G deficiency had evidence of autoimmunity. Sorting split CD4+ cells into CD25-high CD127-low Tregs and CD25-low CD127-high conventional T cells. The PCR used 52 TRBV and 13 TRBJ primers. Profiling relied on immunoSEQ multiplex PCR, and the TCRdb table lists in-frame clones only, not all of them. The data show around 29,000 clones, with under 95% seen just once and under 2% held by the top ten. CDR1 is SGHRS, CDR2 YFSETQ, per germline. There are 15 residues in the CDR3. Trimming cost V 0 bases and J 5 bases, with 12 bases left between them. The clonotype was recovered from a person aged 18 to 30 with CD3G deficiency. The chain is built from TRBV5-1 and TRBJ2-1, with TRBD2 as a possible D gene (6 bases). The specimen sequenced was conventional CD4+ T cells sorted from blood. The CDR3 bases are TGCGCCAGCAGCTTGGTGGTTAGCGGAGACAATGAGCAGTTCTTC. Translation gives CASSLVVSGDNEQFF.